This T cell receptor (beta chain) came from a study of beta chain features in type 1 diabetes. Germline CDR1 and CDR2: SGHNT and YYREEE (reference sequence). The V gene lost 2 bases and the J gene lost 3 bases, with 4 bases spanning the gap. CDR3 length: 12 amino acids. On this clone: Antigen: not known.

Every isolated RNA sample was fully reverse transcribed, so sequencing captured expressed TCRB transcripts. Naive, central memory and regulatory T cell samples produced a mean of about 3.5 million reads. The assay was immunoSEQ multiplex PCR, and TCRdb's table has in-frame clones only and misses some. The sample shows hundreds of thousands of clones, roughly 12% of them seen only once. Study-wide results and caveats: TCRB CDR3s from Type 1 diabetes patients were moderately but significantly shorter in all four CD4+ subsets.

The clonotype comes from a woman aged 18-29 years with type 1 diabetes. This chain links TRBV5-4 with TRBJ2-3; D gene ambiguous. The sequenced sample consisted of naive CD4+ T cells from blood. The CDR3 bases are TGTGCCAGCAGCTTCGGTACAGATACGCAGTATTTT. It yields the protein CASSFGTDTQYF.